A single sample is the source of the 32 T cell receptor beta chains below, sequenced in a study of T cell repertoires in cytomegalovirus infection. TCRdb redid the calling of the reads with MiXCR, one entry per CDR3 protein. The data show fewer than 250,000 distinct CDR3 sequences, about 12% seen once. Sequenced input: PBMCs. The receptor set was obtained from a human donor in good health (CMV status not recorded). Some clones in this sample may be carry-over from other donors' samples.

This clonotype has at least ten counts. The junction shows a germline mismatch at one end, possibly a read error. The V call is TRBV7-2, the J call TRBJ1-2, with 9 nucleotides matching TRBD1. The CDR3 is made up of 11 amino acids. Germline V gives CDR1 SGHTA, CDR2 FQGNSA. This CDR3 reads CASSQDRGWGF. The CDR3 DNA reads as TGTGCCAGCAGCCAGGACAGGGGTTGGGGTTTC.

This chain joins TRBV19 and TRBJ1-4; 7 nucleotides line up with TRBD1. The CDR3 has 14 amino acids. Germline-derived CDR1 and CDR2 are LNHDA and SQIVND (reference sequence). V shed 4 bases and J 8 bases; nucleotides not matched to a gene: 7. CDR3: CASSTTGFGEKLFF. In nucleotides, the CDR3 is TGTGCCAGTAGTACGACAGGGTTTGGGGAAAAACTGTTTTTT.

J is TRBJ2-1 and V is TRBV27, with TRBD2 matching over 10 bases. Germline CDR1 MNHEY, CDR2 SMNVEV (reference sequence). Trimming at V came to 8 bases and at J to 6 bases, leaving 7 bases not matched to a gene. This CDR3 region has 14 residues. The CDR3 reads CASGSSGSSNEQFF. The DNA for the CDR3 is TGTGCCAGCGGTTCTAGCGGGAGCTCCAATGAGCAGTTCTTC.

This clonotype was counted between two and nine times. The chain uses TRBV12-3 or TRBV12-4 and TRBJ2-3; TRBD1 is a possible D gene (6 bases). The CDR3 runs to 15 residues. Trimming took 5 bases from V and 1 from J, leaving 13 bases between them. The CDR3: CASSTDSEGTDTQYF. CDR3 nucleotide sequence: TGTGCCAGCAGTACGGACAGCGAGGGCACAGATACGCAGTATTTT.

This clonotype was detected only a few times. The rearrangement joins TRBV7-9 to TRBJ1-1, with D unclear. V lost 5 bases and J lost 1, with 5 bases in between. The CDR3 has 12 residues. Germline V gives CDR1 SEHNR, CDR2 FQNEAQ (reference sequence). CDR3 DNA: TGTGCCAGCAGCCCATCGAACACTGAAGCTTTCTTT. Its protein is CASSPSNTEAFF.

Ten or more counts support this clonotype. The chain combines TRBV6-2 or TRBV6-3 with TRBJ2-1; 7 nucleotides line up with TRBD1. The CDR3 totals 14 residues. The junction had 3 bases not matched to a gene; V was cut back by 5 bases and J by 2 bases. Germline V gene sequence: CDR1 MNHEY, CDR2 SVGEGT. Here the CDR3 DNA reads TGTGCCAGCAGTCGACAGGGTCCCTACAATGAGCAGTTCTTC. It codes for CASSRQGPYNEQFF.

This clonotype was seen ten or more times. The CDR3 nucleotides read TGTGCCAGTATCGAACAGTACTCCCAAGTCTATGGCTACACCTTC. Protein sequence: CASIEQYSQVYGYTF. This rearrangement joins TRBV19 to TRBJ1-2, with D unresolved. Trimming removed 7 bases from V and 4 bases from J, with 19 bases in between. The CDR3 sequence is 15 residues long. Per germline, CDR1 LNHDA and CDR2 SQIVND (reference sequence).

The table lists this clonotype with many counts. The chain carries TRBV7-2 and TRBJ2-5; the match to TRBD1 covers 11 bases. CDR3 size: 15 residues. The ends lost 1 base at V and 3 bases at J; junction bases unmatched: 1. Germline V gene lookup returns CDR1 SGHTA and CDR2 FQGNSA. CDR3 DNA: TGTGCCAGCAGCTTAGGGACAGGGGGCGAAGAGACCCAGTACTTC. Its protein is CASSLGTGGEETQYF.

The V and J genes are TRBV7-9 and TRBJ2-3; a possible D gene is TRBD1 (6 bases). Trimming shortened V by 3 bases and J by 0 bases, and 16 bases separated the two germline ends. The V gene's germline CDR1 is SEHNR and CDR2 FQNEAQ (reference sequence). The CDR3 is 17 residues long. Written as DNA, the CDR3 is TGTGCCAGCAGCTTTTACCGGGACACCACTAGCACAGATACGCAGTATTTT. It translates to CASSFYRDTTSTDTQYF.

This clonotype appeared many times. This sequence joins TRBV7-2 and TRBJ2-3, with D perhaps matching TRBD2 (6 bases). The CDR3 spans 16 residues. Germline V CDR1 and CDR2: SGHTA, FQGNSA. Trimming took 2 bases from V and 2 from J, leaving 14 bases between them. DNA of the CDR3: TGTGCCAGCAGCTTATCACTAGCACGGGACACAGATACGCAGTATTTT. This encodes CASSLSLARDTDTQYF.

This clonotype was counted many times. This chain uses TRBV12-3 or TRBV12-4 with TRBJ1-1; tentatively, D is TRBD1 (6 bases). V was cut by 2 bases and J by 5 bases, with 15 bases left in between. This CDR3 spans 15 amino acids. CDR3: CASSLSGGAETEAFF. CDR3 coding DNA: TGTGCCAGCAGTTTATCTGGGGGGGCGGAGACTGAAGCTTTCTTT.

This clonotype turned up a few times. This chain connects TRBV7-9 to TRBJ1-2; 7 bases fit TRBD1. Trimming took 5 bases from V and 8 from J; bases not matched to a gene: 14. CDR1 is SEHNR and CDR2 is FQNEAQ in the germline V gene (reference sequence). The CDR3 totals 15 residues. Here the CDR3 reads CASSPRRGPGSGYTF. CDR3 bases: TGTGCCAGCAGCCCCCGGAGGGGGCCTGGGAGCGGCTACACCTTC.

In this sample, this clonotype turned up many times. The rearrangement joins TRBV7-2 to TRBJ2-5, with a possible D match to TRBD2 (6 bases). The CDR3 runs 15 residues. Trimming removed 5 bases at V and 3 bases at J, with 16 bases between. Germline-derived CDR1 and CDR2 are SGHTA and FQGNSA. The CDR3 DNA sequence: TGTGCCAGCAGCCCGATCCGCGGGAAGGAAGAGACCCAGTACTTC. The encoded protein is CASSPIRGKEETQYF.

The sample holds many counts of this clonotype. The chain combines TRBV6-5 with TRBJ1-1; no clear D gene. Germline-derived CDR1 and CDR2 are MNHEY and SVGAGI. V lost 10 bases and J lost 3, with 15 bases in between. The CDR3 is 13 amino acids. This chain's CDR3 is CATLGPEDTEAFF. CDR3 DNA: TGTGCCACCCTCGGACCCGAAGACACTGAAGCTTTCTTT.

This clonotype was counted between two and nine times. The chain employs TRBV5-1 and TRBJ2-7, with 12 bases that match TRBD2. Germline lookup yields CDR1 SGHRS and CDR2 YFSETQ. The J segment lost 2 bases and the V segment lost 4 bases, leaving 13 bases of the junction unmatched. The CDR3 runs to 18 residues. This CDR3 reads CASSQTSGTSGSTYEQYF. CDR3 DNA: TGCGCCAGCAGCCAAACGTCCGGGACTAGCGGGTCTACCTACGAGCAGTACTTC.

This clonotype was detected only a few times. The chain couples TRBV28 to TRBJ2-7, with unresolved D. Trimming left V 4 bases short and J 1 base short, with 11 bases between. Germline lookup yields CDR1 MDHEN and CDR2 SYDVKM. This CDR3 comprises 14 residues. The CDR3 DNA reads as TGTGCCAGCAGTTATGGTTGGGGATCCTACGAGCAGTACTTC. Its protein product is CASSYGWGSYEQYF. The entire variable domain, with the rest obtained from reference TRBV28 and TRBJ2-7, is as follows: DVKVTQSSRYLVKRTGEKVFLECVQDMDHENMFWYRQDPGLGLRLIYFSYDVKMKEKGDIPEGYSVSREKKERFSLILESASTNQTSMYLCASSYGWGSYEQYFGPGTRLTVT.

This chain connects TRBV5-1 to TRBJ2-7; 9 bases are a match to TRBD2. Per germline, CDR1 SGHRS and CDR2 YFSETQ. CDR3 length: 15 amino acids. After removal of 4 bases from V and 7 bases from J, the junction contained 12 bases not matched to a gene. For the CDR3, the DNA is TGCGCCAGCAGCCTGACCAGCGGGGGGTCCCCGGAGCAGTACTTC. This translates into CASSLTSGGSPEQYF.

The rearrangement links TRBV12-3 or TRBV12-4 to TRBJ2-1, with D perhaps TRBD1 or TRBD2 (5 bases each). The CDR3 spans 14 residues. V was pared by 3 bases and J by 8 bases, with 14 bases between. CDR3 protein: CASSFFGVGDEQFF. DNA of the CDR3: TGTGCCAGCAGTTTTTTTGGCGTGGGGGATGAGCAGTTCTTC.

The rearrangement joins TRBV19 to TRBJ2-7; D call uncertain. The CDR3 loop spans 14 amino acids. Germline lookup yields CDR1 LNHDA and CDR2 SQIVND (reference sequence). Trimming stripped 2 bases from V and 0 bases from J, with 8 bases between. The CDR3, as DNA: TGTGCCAGTAGTATAACTGACGGCTCCTACGAGCAGTACTTC. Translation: CASSITDGSYEQYF.

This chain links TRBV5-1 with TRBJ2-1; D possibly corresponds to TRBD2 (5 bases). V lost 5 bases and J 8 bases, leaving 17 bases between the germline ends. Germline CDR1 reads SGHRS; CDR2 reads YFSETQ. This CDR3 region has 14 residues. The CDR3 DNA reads TGCGCCAGCAGTGTCGGGGAGCCTACTGATGAGCAGTTCTTC. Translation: CASSVGEPTDEQFF.

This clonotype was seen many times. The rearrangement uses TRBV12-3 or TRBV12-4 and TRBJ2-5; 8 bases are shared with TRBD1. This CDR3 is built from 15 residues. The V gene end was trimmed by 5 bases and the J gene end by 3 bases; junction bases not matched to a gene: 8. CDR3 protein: CASSTRTGTEETQYF. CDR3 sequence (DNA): TGTGCCAGCAGTACCCGGACAGGGACGGAAGAGACCCAGTACTTC.

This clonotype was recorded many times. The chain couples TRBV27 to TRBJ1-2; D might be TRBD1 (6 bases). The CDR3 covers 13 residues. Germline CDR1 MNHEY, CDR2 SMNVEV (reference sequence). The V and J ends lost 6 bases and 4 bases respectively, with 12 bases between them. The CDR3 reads CASSIQGAYGYTF. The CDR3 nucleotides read TGTGCCAGCAGCATACAGGGAGCCTATGGCTACACCTTC.

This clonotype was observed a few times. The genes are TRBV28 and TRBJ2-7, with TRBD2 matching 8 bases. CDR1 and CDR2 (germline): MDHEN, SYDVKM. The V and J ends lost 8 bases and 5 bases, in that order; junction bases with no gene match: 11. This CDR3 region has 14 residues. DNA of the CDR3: TGTGCCAGCTATTGGAGCGGGAGAAGGAACGAGCAGTACTTC. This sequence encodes CASYWSGRRNEQYF.

CDR3 sequence: CAISRTKDSPLHF. The DNA for the CDR3 is TGTGCCATCAGTCGGACCAAAGATTCACCCCTCCACTTT. This chain joins TRBV10-3 and TRBJ1-6; D call uncertain. Trimming took off 5 bases at V and 8 bases at J, with 10 bases between the two ends. The germline V gene has CDR1 ENHRY and CDR2 SYGVKD. CDR3 size: 13 residues.

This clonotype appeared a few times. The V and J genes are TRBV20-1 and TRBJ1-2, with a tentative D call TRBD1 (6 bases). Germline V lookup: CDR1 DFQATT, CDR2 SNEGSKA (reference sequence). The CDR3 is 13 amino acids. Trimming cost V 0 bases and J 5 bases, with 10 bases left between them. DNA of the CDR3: TGCAGTGCTAGAGAGGGGGCTAGGTATGGCTACACCTTC. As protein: CSAREGARYGYTF.

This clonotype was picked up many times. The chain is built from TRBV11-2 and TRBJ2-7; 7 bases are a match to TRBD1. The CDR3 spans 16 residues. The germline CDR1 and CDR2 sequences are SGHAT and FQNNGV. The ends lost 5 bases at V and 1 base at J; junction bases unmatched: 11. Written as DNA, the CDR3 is TGTGCCAGCAGCCCACGTAACAGGGGATCTTCCTACGAGCAGTACTTC. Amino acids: CASSPRNRGSSYEQYF.

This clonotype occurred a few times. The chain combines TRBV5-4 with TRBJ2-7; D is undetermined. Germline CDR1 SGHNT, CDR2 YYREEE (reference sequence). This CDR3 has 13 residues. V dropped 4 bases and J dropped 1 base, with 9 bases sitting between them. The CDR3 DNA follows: TGTGCCAGCAGCCCCCGAATTTCCTACGAGCAGTACTTC. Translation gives CASSPRISYEQYF.

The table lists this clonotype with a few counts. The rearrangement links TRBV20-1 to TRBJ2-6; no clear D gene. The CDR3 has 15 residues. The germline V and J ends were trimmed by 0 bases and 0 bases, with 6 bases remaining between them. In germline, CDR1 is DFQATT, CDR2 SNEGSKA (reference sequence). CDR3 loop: CSARDPTSGANVLTF. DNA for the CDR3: TGCAGTGCTAGAGATCCCACCTCTGGGGCCAACGTCCTGACTTTC.

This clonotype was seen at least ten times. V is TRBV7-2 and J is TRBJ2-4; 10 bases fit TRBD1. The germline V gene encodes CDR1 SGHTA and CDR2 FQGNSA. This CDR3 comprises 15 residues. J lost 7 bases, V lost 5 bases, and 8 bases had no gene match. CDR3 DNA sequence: TGTGCCAGCAGCACTTCGACAGGGGGCGTGAACATTCAGTACTTC. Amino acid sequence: CASSTSTGGVNIQYF.

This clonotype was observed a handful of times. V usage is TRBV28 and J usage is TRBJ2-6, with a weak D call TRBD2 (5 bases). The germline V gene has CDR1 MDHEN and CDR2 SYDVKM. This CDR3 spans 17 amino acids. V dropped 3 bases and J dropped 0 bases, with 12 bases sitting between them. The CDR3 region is CASSFYGLNSGANVLTF. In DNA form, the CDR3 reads TGTGCCAGCAGTTTCTACGGACTGAACTCTGGGGCCAACGTCCTGACTTTC.

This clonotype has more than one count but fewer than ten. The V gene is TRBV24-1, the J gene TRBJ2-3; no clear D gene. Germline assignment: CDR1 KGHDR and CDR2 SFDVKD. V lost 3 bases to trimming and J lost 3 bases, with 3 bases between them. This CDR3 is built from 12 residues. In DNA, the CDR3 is TGTGCCACCAGTGATAGGACAGATACGCAGTATTTT. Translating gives CATSDRTDTQYF.

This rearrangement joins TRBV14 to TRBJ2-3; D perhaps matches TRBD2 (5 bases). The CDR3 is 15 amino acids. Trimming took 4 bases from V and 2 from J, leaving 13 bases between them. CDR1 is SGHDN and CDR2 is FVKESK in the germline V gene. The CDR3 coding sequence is TGTGCCAGCAGCCGGACTCCCTTGAACACAGATACGCAGTATTTT. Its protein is CASSRTPLNTDTQYF.